Listed below are T cell receptor beta chains from one sample, sequenced in a study of blood T cell repertoires in COVID-19. Assay used: immunoSEQ multiplex PCR; TCRdb lists only in-frame clones, some missing. The sample carries 290,000 or so clones, approximately 86% recorded once. The sequenced material came from peripheral blood. The receptors stem from a man between 65 and 80 years old with acute or convalescent COVID-19. CDR3s include the opening cysteine and the closing phenylalanine or tryptophan. A D gene is named only where the DNA matches it firmly. Clone size, where shown, is once, few, many, or a class for clones that have expanded.

- | - | TRBJ1-6 | TRBV28 | CASNLGHRVDSPLHF | TGTGCCAGCAATTTGGGCCACAGGGTTGATTCACCCCTCCACTTT
- | - | TRBJ1-1 | TRBV3-1/TRBV3-2 | CASSQLTENTEAFF | TGTGCCAGCAGCCAACTAACAGAAAACACTGAAGCTTTCTTT
- | - | TRBJ2-2 | TRBV7-9 | CASTPGTTNTGELFF | TGTGCCAGCACGCCCGGGACAACGAACACCGGGGAGCTGTTTTTT
- | - | TRBJ1-2 | TRBV7-9 | CASSLALNGYTF | TGTGCCAGCAGCTTAGCGCTAAATGGCTACACCTTC
- | TRBD1 | TRBJ2-5 | TRBV18 | CASSRTGEETQYF | TGTGCCAGCTCACGGACAGGGGAAGAGACCCAGTACTTC
- | - | TRBJ1-2 | TRBV20-1 | CSARALATGLF | TGCAGTGCTAGAGCTTTGGCCACAGGCCTATTC
many | - | TRBJ1-2 | TRBV7-9 | CASSPPDLLHGYTF | TGTGCCAGCAGCCCCCCCGACTTATTACATGGCTACACCTTC
- | - | TRBJ2-2 | TRBV3-1/TRBV3-2 | CASSQAGNTGELFF | TGTGCCAGCAGCCAGGCAGGCAACACCGGGGAGCTGTTTTTT
- | - | TRBJ1-3 | TRBV7-2 | CASSPLQGSGNTIYF | TGTGCCAGCAGCCCGTTACAGGGCTCTGGAAACACCATATATTTT
- | TRBD2 | TRBJ2-1 | TRBV5-1 | CASSSQGGSILDEQFF | TGCGCCAGCAGCTCCCAGGGCGGGAGTATTCTGGATGAGCAGTTCTTC
once | TRBD1 | TRBJ1-1 | TRBV7-3 | CASSATGVGTEAFF | TGTGCCAGCAGCGCAACAGGGGTTGGCACTGAAGCTTTCTTT
- | - | TRBJ1-5 | TRBV7-8 | CASSFLPSSDQPQHF | TGTGCCAGCAGCTTTCTCCCGAGCAGCGATCAGCCCCAGCATTTT
- | TRBD1 | TRBJ2-5 | TRBV19 | CASSSSGGMETQYF | TGTGCCAGTAGTAGCTCAGGGGGCATGGAGACCCAGTACTTC
- | TRBD2 | TRBJ2-2 | TRBV5-4 | CASSLEVSGSTTGELFF | TGTGCCAGCAGCTTGGAGGTTAGCGGGAGCACGACCGGGGAGCTGTTTTTT
- | - | TRBJ2-3 | TRBV21-1 | CATLPGLAGGQPERSTDTQYF | TGTGCCACCTTACCGGGACTAGCGGGGGGCCAACCAGAGAGGAGCACAGATACGCAGTATTTT
- | TRBD2 | TRBJ2-5 | TRBV11-3 | CASSLGLAGRETQYF | TGTGCCAGCAGCTTAGGACTAGCGGGAAGGGAGACCCAGTACTTC
- | TRBD2 | TRBJ2-7 | TRBV14 | CASSQEVRREKGLAGEGEQYF | TGTGCCAGCAGCCAAGAAGTGAGAAGAGAGAAGGGACTAGCGGGAGAGGGAGAGCAGTACTTC
- | - | TRBJ2-3 | TRBV4-1 | CASSQDAWGGRSTDTQYF | TGCGCCAGCAGCCAAGATGCTTGGGGTGGGAGGAGCACAGATACGCAGTATTTT
- | - | TRBJ1-2 | TRBV12-3/TRBV12-4 | CASSYDSNYGYTF | TGTGCCAGCAGCTACGACAGCAACTATGGCTACACCTTC
- | - | TRBJ1-6 | TRBV3-1/TRBV3-2 | CASSQSQGTNSPLHF | TGTGCCAGCAGCCAATCTCAGGGAACTAATTCACCCCTCCACTTT
- | TRBD1 | TRBJ2-3 | TRBV29-1 | CSVEQGAMTSTQYF | TGCAGCGTCGAACAGGGGGCCATGACAAGTACGCAGTATTTT
- | - | TRBJ1-5 | TRBV19 | CASSAAGLGGNQPQHF | TGTGCCAGTAGTGCGGCGGGGCTCGGGGGCAATCAGCCCCAGCATTTT
few | - | TRBJ2-7 | TRBV6-5 | CASSYRSSYEQYF | TGTGCCAGCAGTTACCGGAGCTCCTACGAGCAGTACTTC
many | - | TRBJ1-3 | TRBV12-1 | CASSHPGFSGNTIYF | TGTGCCAGCAGTCATCCGGGGTTCTCTGGAAACACCATATATTTT
once | - | TRBJ1-1 | TRBV29-1 | CSVEISGLPKEAFF | TGCAGCGTTGAGATTTCGGGACTCCCGAAAGAAGCTTTCTTT
- | TRBD2 | TRBJ2-1 | TRBV5-1 | CASSLVGTSGINEQFF | TGCGCCAGCAGCTTGGTGGGGACTAGCGGGATCAATGAGCAGTTCTTC
- | TRBD1 | TRBJ1-2 | TRBV7-2 | CASSSANRGPYGYTF | TGTGCCAGCAGCTCCGCGAACAGGGGGCCCTATGGCTACACCTTC
- | TRBD1 | TRBJ2-7 | TRBV19 | CASSETGTGSYEQYF | TGTGCCAGTAGTGAAACCGGGACAGGGTCGTACGAGCAGTACTTC
- | - | TRBJ2-3 | TRBV6-2/TRBV6-3 | CASSYSGQGSTDTQYF | TGTGCCAGCAGTTACTCGGGGCAGGGCAGCACAGATACGCAGTATTTT
- | - | TRBJ1-2 | TRBV16 | CASSQSAGGFGRSYGYTF | TGTGCCAGCAGCCAATCAGCGGGCGGATTCGGTAGGTCGTATGGCTACACCTTC
- | TRBD1 | TRBJ2-2 | TRBV5-4 | CASRDRGRVGTGELFF | TGTGCCAGCAGGGACAGGGGGCGCGTCGGCACCGGGGAGCTGTTTTTT
- | TRBD1 | TRBJ1-1 | TRBV20-1 | CSAYRGTAFF | TGCAGTGCTTACAGGGGGACCGCTTTCTTT
once | TRBD2 | TRBJ2-3 | TRBV7-3 | CASSPTSGDTQYF | TGTGCCAGCAGCCCCACTAGCGGCGATACGCAGTATTTT
- | - | TRBJ2-5 | TRBV15 | CATSPRQATKETQYF | TGTGCCACGAGTCCCCGACAGGCGACGAAAGAGACCCAGTACTTC
- | TRBD2 | TRBJ2-1 | TRBV28 | CASRVGGSSSYNEQFF | TGTGCCAGCAGGGTCGGCGGGAGCAGCTCCTACAATGAGCAGTTCTTC
- | - | TRBJ2-7 | TRBV7-2 | CASSATLEQYF | TGTGCCAGCAGCGCTACCTTAGAGCAGTACTTC
- | - | TRBJ1-3 | TRBV2 | CASSELLDTTGNTIYF | TGTGCCAGCAGTGAACTGCTGGACACCACTGGAAACACCATATATTTT
- | - | TRBJ2-7 | TRBV5-6 | CASSLQGDLGYEQYF | TGTGCCAGCAGCCTACAGGGTGATCTAGGCTACGAGCAGTACTTC
- | TRBD1 | TRBJ2-7 | TRBV28 | CASSSGQGYEQYF | TGTGCCAGCAGTAGCGGACAGGGTTACGAGCAGTACTTC
- | - | TRBJ1-1 | TRBV3-1/TRBV3-2 | CASSERASRTEAFF | TGTGCCAGCAGCGAGAGGGCTTCTCGCACTGAAGCTTTCTTT
- | - | TRBJ2-4 | TRBV19 | CASSIRKFDSAKNIQYF | TGTGCCAGTAGTATAAGGAAGTTCGACTCCGCCAAAAACATTCAGTACTTC
many | TRBD1 | TRBJ1-4 | TRBV3-1/TRBV3-2 | CASSHWDRGPEKLFF | TGTGCCAGCAGCCACTGGGACAGGGGGCCTGAAAAACTGTTTTTT
- | TRBD2 | TRBJ2-1 | TRBV3-1/TRBV3-2 | CASSQSGRSYNEQFF | TGTGCCAGCAGCCAGAGCGGGAGGTCGTACAATGAGCAGTTCTTC
- | - | TRBJ2-5 | TRBV27 | CASSENPTTGTQYF | TGTGCCAGCAGTGAAAATCCAACCACGGGGACCCAGTACTTC
- | TRBD2 | TRBJ2-2 | TRBV11-2 | CASSSAGGPRTGELFF | TGTGCCAGCAGCTCGGCGGGGGGGCCTCGGACCGGGGAGCTGTTTTTT
- | TRBD1 | TRBJ1-1 | TRBV5-1 | CASSPSTGLNTEAFF | TGCGCCAGCAGCCCCTCGACAGGGCTTAACACTGAAGCTTTCTTT
once | TRBD1 | TRBJ2-7 | TRBV5-6 | CASHRGYVYEQYF | TGTGCCTCGCACAGGGGGTACGTATACGAGCAGTACTTC
- | - | TRBJ1-2 | TRBV6-1 | CASSESGGQPRSF | TGTGCCAGCAGTGAATCAGGAGGACAGCCGCGATCCTTC
- | TRBD1 | TRBJ1-2 | TRBV14 | CASSADRGYGYTF | TGTGCCAGCAGCGCCGACAGGGGATATGGCTACACCTTC